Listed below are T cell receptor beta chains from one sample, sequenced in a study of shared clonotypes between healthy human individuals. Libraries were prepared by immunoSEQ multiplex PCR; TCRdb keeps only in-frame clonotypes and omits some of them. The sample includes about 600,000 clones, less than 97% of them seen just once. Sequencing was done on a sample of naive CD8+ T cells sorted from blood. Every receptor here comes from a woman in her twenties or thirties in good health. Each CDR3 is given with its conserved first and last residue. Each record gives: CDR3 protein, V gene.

cdr3_aa: CASSLGGSNQPQHF
v_call: TRBV27

cdr3_aa: CASSLQGGNQPQHF
v_call: TRBV5-6

cdr3_aa: CASIGEGPEAFF
v_call: TRBV6-1

cdr3_aa: CASSVGRMVEETQYF
v_call: TRBV9

cdr3_aa: CATGQGTVGYTF
v_call: TRBV27

cdr3_aa: CASSRGQDFTEAFF
v_call: TRBV7-9

cdr3_aa: CASSMTVGFDEQFF
v_call: TRBV19

cdr3_aa: CASRGQSDYNSPLHF
v_call: TRBV28

cdr3_aa: CASSLGTGYEQYF
v_call: TRBV5-4

cdr3_aa: CSVVSGNSYNEQFF
v_call: TRBV29-1

cdr3_aa: CASSLPRDEQYF
v_call: TRBV28

cdr3_aa: CASSPGLGRDTQYF
v_call: TRBV9

cdr3_aa: CASSIRSVPTQQYF
v_call: TRBV19

cdr3_aa: CASSHQGQETQYF
v_call: TRBV7-9